This T cell receptor (beta chain) comes out of a study of T cells in tuberculosis. Study overall: This South African cohort compared adolescents with or without latent tuberculosis against adults with active tuberculosis.

General study results and limits: Cases with active tuberculosis were adults, while controls were adolescents.

CDR3 length: 14 amino acids. The ends were cut back, 6 bases at V and 7 bases at J, with 18 bases in the middle. CDR1 KGHSH and CDR2 LQKENI come from the germline V gene. For this clone: Its antigen is currently unknown.

Here immunoSEQ multiplex PCR was the method, and the copy in TCRdb shows in-frame clones only, minus some. The sample holds some 31,000 clones; 90% to 95% are singletons and the top ten take over 4.5%. The chain has TRBV18 and TRBJ1-1, with D tentatively TRBD1 (5 bases). The sequencing sample was made of PBMCs. The clonotype originates from a donor under 30 with latent tuberculosis or without tuberculosis infection. CDR3 residues: CASSRDSTRGEAFF. CDR3 nucleotide sequence: TGTGCCAGCTCGCGGGACTCCACCCGAGGTGAAGCTTTCTTT. The full variable domain, rest sourced from reference TRBV18 and TRBJ1-1, is NAGVMQNPRHLVRRRGQEARLRCSPMKGHSHVYWYRQLPEEGLKFMVYLQKENIIDESGMPKERFSAEFPKEGPSILRIQQVVRGDSAAYFCASSRDSTRGEAFFGQGTRLTVV.